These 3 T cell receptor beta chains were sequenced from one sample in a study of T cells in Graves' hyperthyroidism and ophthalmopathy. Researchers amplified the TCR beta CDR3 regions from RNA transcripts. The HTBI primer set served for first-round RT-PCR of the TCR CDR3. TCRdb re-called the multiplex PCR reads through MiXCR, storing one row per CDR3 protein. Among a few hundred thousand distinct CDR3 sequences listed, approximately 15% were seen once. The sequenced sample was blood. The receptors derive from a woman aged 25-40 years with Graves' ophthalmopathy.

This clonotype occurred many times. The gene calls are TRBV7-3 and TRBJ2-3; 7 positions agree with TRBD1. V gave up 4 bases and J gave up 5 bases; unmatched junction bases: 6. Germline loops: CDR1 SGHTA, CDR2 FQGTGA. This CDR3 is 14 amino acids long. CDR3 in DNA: TGTGCCAGCAGCTCTCAGGGGGTGGGAGATACGCAGTATTTT. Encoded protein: CASSSQGVGDTQYF.

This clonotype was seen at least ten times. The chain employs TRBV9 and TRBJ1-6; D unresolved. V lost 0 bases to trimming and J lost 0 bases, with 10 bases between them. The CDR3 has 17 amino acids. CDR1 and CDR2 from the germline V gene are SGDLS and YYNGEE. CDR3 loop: CASSVGGRGSYNSPLHF. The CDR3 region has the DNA TGTGCCAGCAGCGTAGGAGGACGGGGCTCCTATAATTCACCCCTCCACTTT.

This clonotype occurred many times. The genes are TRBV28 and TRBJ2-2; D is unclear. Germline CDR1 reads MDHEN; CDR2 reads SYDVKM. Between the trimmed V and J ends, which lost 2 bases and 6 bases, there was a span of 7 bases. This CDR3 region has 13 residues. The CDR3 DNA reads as TGTGCCAGCAGTTTAAGAGTCCCCGGGGAGCTGTTTTTT. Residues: CASSLRVPGELFF.